What follows are 21 T cell receptor beta chains derived from one specimen sequenced in a study of tumor-infiltrating lymphocytes in primary liver carcinoma. Germline DNA was also extracted, and blood RNA derived from unsorted whole blood. Making TCR beta cDNA involved 400 to 600 ng total RNA and a constant-region primer. Slightly modified ARM-PCR served as the procedure for the TCR beta libraries. These libraries came from three rounds of nested multiplex PCR. Use of TRBV1-TRBV30 forward primers with a C-beta reverse primer characterized the first two PCR rounds, which lasted about 10 cycles each. TCRdb re-called the multiplex PCR reads through MiXCR, storing one row per CDR3 protein. The sample yields about 200,000 distinct CDR3 sequences, almost 65% seen once. Sequencing used peripheral blood. Source of these receptors: a woman aged 55-69 years with primary liver carcinoma and hepatitis B virus infection.

As for this clonotype: A much larger clone differs by one base, so this may be a read error. The rearrangement links TRBV6-1 to TRBJ1-6; tentative D call: TRBD1 (6 bases). The CDR3 spans 14 residues. Per the germline V gene, CDR1 is MNHNS and CDR2 is SASEGT. Trimming pared 2 bases from V and 9 bases from J, leaving 11 bases between. CDR3 DNA sequence: TGTGCCAGCAGTGAACTGGGGGCCAGTTCACCCCTCCACTTT. It encodes CASSELGASSPLHF.

About this clonotype: The missing conserved phenylalanine or tryptophan at the end of this CDR3 makes a read error likely. No DNA is shown, since the ends of the CDR3 on it are uncertain; the CDR3 is the one TCRdb lists. V gene TRBV7-8 combines with J gene TRBJ2-1; the table calls TRBD1, which could not be checked here. The germline V gene encodes CDR1 SGHVS and CDR2 FQNEAQ. The CDR3 region is 15 residues in length, termini included. CDR3: CASSPRQGPYNERFL.

This clonotype was recorded a few times. A much larger clonotype is one base distant, so this may be a read error. The rearrangement links TRBV4-1 to TRBJ1-1, with D possibly being TRBD1 (6 bases). The ends were cut back, 1 base at V and 2 bases at J, with 11 bases in the middle. The CDR3 extends over 15 amino acids. Looked up from germline, CDR1 is MGHRA and CDR2 is YSYEKL. CDR3 sequence: CASSQADSENTEAFF. The CDR3, as DNA: TGCGCCAGCAGCCAAGCGGACAGTGAAAACACTGAAGCTTTCTTT.

The chain links TRBV5-1 to TRBJ1-2; no definite D call. Germline loops: CDR1 SGHRS, CDR2 YFSETQ. The germline V and J ends were trimmed by 4 bases and 7 bases, with 17 bases remaining between them. The CDR3 spans 14 residues. CDR3 in DNA: TGCGCCAGCAGCCAAGACTGGAGTATTGGTGGCTACACCTTC. It encodes CASSQDWSIGGYTF. The full variable domain, completed using reference TRBV5-1 and TRBJ1-2, is KAGVTQTPRYLIKTRGQQVTLSCSPISGHRSVSWYQQTPGQGLQFLFEYFSETQRNKGNFPGRFSGRQFSNSRSEMNVSTLELGDSALYLCASSQDWSIGGYTFGSGTRLTVV.

Note on this clonotype: A much larger clone lies a single base off, so this may be a read error. This sequence joins TRBV12-3 or TRBV12-4 and TRBJ1-2, with D hard to call. This CDR3 has 12 amino acids. The CDR3 spells CVSSPNPYGYTF. In DNA form, the CDR3 reads TGTGTCAGCAGCCCTAATCCCTATGGCTACACCTTC.

This clonotype came up once. J is TRBJ2-1 and V is TRBV9; the D gene could be TRBD1 or TRBD2 (5 bases each). This CDR3 has 15 residues. Deletions cut 2 bases from V and 6 bases from J, with 15 bases between. CDR1 SGDLS and CDR2 YYNGEE come from the germline V gene. The CDR3 here is CASSVLGDGANEQFF. The CDR3 nucleotides are TGTGCCAGCAGCGTCCTCGGGGACGGAGCCAATGAGCAGTTCTTC.

This clonotype was seen a single time. Since a much larger clone is just one base distant, this may be a read error. The gene calls are TRBV14 and TRBJ2-5, with 10 bases fitting TRBD1. This CDR3 has 15 amino acids. Germline CDR1 reads SGHDN; CDR2 reads FVKESK. The CDR3 nucleotides are TGTGCCACCAGCCAAGTCGGACAGGGGGTGGAGACCCAGTACTTC. Its translation: CATSQVGQGVETQYF. The variable domain in full, with the rest retrieved from reference TRBV14 and TRBJ2-5, is EAGVTQFPSHSVIEKGQTVTLRCDPISGHDNLYWYRRVMGKEIKFLLHFVKESKQDESGMPNNRFLAERTGGTYSTLKVQPAELEDSGVYFCATSQVGQGVETQYFGPGTRLLVL.

On this clonotype itself: A read error may be the cause here, since a much bigger clone is one base away. This chain uses TRBV7-8 with TRBJ1-1; possible D gene TRBD1, 5 bases. This CDR3 contains 14 residues. Per the germline V gene, CDR1 is SGHVS and CDR2 is FQNEAQ. DNA of the CDR3: TGTGCCAGCGGCTTCTCCCGGGGCGTCACTGAAGCTTTCTTT. This sequence encodes CASGFSRGVTEAFF.

Concerning this clonotype itself: Here the CDR3 omits its conserved ending phenylalanine or tryptophan, so a read error is the likely source. The J gene is TRBJ1-1, the V gene TRBV11-2, with unresolved D. Germline CDR1 SGHAT, CDR2 FQNNGV. This CDR3 spans 14 amino acids. CDR3 in amino acids: CASSFRRTNTEAFL. The CDR3 nucleotides read TGTGCCAGCAGCTTCCGACGGACGAACACAGAAGCTTTCTTA.

This clonotype showed up just a few times. A clone one base away is much larger, so this may be a read error. The chain is built from TRBV6-5 and TRBJ2-1; the D is unclear. From germline, CDR1 is MNHEY and CDR2 SVGAGI. The CDR3 length is 11 residues. V was cut by 7 bases and J by 4 bases, with 5 bases left in between. For the CDR3, the DNA is TGTGCCAGCATGATGTACAATGAGCAGTTCTTC. As protein: CASMMYNEQFF.

V usage is TRBV6-1 and J usage is TRBJ1-5; possibly TRBD1 for D (5 bases). The CDR3 loop spans 15 amino acids. With 6 bases removed from V and 7 bases from J, the gap between germline ends came to 19 bases. Germline V gene sequence: CDR1 MNHNS, CDR2 SASEGT. CDR3 residues: CASRPLWGETQPQHF. DNA of the CDR3: TGTGCCAGCAGGCCCCTGTGGGGCGAGACCCAGCCCCAGCATTTT.

This clonotype was detected only a few times. Germline is not matched at one junction end, which may reflect a read error. V is TRBV4-2 and J is TRBJ1-1; D unresolved. Germline CDR1 and CDR2: LGHNA and YNFKEQ. The CDR3 has 16 amino acids. The CDR3 spells CASSQDLARRNTEAFF. As DNA, the CDR3 is TGTGCCAGTAGCCAAGATCTTGCGAGACGGAACACTGAAGCTTTCTTT.

For this clonotype: This may stem from a read error, because a much larger clone lies one nucleotide away. This rearrangement joins TRBV12-3 or TRBV12-4 to TRBJ2-2; TRBD2 is a possible D gene (6 bases). This CDR3 is 17 amino acids long. V was shortened by 10 bases and J by 4 bases, with 25 bases between the two germline ends. The CDR3 loop reads CANTPGRPPGVTGELFF. Written as DNA, the CDR3 is TGTGCCAACACCCCAGGGAGGCCCCCGGGGGTCACCGGGGAGCTGTTTTTT.

Details on this clonotype: A read error may account for a junction end that differs from germline. The rearrangement links TRBV11-1 to TRBJ2-3, with 14 bases aligning to TRBD2. The CDR3 totals 18 residues. Per the germline V gene, CDR1 is SGHAT and CDR2 is FQDESV (reference sequence). CDR3 amino acids: CAGSLRTGTSGRRDTRYF. The CDR3 coding sequence is TGTGCCGGCAGCTTACGGACAGGGACTAGCGGGAGAAGAGATACGCGGTATTTT. Based on the CDR3 plus reference TRBV11-1 and TRBJ2-3, the full variable domain is EAEVAQSPRYKITEKSQAVAFWCDPISGHATLYWYRQILGQGPELLVQFQDESVVDDSQLPKDRFSAERLKGVDSTLKIQPAELGDSAMYLCAGSLRTGTSGRRDTRYFGPGTRLTVL.

Comments on this clonotype: A much larger clone is a single base away; this may be a read error. This rearrangement joins TRBV6-1 to TRBJ2-5, with TRBD2 matching 11 bases. The CDR3 sequence is 15 residues long. Germline lookup yields CDR1 MNHNS and CDR2 SASEGT. CDR3 DNA: TGTACCAGCAGTGATTTAGCGGGAGGGTGGGAGACCCAGTACTTC. Residues: CTSSDLAGGWETQYF.

This clonotype has a handful of counts. The chain links TRBV4-2 to TRBJ1-3, with 8 nucleotides matching TRBD1. The ends lost 3 bases at V and 2 bases at J; junction bases unmatched: 3. Germline values: CDR1 LGHNA, CDR2 YNFKEQ. The CDR3 extends over 15 amino acids. The CDR3 loop is CASSHEQGAGNTIYF. CDR3 sequence (DNA): TGTGCCAGCAGCCATGAACAGGGGGCTGGAAACACCATATATTTT.

The V gene is TRBV2, the J gene TRBJ2-3, with no clear D. V shed 8 bases and J shed 5 bases, with 8 bases lying between them. Germline CDR1 SNHLY, CDR2 FYNNEI. The CDR3 sequence is 11 residues long. CDR3 region: CASASRDTQYF. The CDR3 DNA reads TGTGCCAGCGCTAGTAGAGATACGCAGTATTTT.

Comment on this clonotype: One end of the junction fails to match germline, which may point to a read error. The chain recombines TRBV11-2 with TRBJ2-3; no clear D gene. The V gene's germline CDR1 is SGHAT and CDR2 FQNNGV. This CDR3 has 15 residues. The CDR3 DNA follows: TGTACCAGCAGTTTAGTCTCCAGAAGCACAGATACGCAGTATTTT. Amino acid sequence: CTSSLVSRSTDTQYF. Full variable domain (remainder filled in from reference TRBV11-2 and TRBJ2-3): EAGVAQSPRYKIIEKRQSVAFWCNPISGHATLYWYQQILGQGPKLLIQFQNNGVVDDSQLPKDRFSAERLKGVDSTLKIQPAKLEDSAVYLCTSSLVSRSTDTQYFGPGTRLTVL.

This clonotype has just a few counts. The chain recombines TRBV7-2 with TRBJ1-2; unclear D gene. CDR3 length equals 12 residues. The V end lost 3 bases, the J end lost 1 base, and 3 bases lay between the germline ends. The germline V gene encodes CDR1 SGHTA and CDR2 FQGNSA. The CDR3, as DNA: TGTGCCAGCAGCTTTCGTAACTATGGCTACACCTTC. It specifies CASSFRNYGYTF.

This clonotype is classed as medium-sized (0.01 to 0.1%). The V gene is TRBV11-1, the J gene TRBJ2-3; D unclear. Per germline, CDR1 SGHAT and CDR2 FQDESV (reference sequence). This CDR3 contains 15 residues. V was shortened by 0 bases and J by 2 bases, with 9 bases between the two germline ends. CDR3: CASSLALLDTDTQYF. CDR3 bases: TGTGCCAGCAGCTTAGCGCTCCTGGACACAGATACGCAGTATTTT. The full variable domain, rest sourced from reference TRBV11-1 and TRBJ2-3, is EAEVAQSPRYKITEKSQAVAFWCDPISGHATLYWYRQILGQGPELLVQFQDESVVDDSQLPKDRFSAERLKGVDSTLKIQPAELGDSAMYLCASSLALLDTDTQYFGPGTRLTVL.

The chain joins TRBV7-8 to TRBJ1-2; D is unclear. The CDR3 runs to 12 residues. The V and J ends lost 1 base and 4 bases respectively, with 4 bases between them. CDR1 and CDR2 from the germline V gene are SGHVS and FQNEAQ. CDR3 coding DNA: TGTGCCAGCAGCTTAGGCAGCTATGGCTACACCTTC. Translated, it gives CASSLGSYGYTF.